These T cell receptor beta chains were read from a single sample in a study of T cells in Graves' hyperthyroidism and ophthalmopathy. TCRdb independently ran MiXCR on the multiplex PCR reads; one entry per CDR3 protein. The sample gives around 600,000 distinct CDR3 sequences, about a sixth of which show up once; under 8% is in the top ten. The sequencing sample was made of blood. The origin of the receptors is a woman aged 25 to 39 with Graves' hyperthyroidism. Both conserved end residues are part of each CDR3. D genes are given only for firm matches. A clone size is listed for some rows: how often the clone was seen (once, few, many), or a class if it is expanded.

d_gene	v_gene	abundance	j_gene	CDR3aa	CDR3nt
TRBD1	TRBV20-1	.	TRBJ1-2	CSARDRDVGYTF	TGCAGTGCTCGTGACAGGGATGTCGGCTACACCTTC
TRBD2	TRBV28	.	TRBJ2-1	CASSFRTSGITYNEQFF	TGTGCCAGCAGTTTTCGGACTAGCGGGATTACCTACAATGAGCAGTTCTTC
TRBD2	TRBV30	many	TRBJ2-1	CAWSVLAGGRLYNEQFF	TGTGCCTGGAGTGTATTAGCGGGAGGCCGCCTTTACAATGAGCAGTTCTTC
.	TRBV2	many	TRBJ2-5	CASRVTGYETQYF	TGTGCCAGCAGAGTCACAGGGTACGAGACCCAGTACTTC
.	TRBV28	many	TRBJ1-2	CASKGNYGYTF	TGTGCCAGCAAAGGGAACTATGGCTACACCTTC
TRBD1	TRBV6-1	few	TRBJ2-2	CASRTGGNTGELFF	TGTGCCAGCAGAACAGGGGGCAACACCGGGGAGCTGTTTTTT
.	TRBV27	.	TRBJ2-7	CASIGFSYEQYF	TGTGCCAGCATAGGTTTTTCCTACGAGCAGTACTTC
TRBD1	TRBV28	.	TRBJ2-1	CASKDRGFDEQFF	TGTGCCAGCAAGGACAGGGGTTTTGATGAGCAGTTCTTC
TRBD2	TRBV12-3/TRBV12-4	few	TRBJ2-4	CASSLATGGAKNIQYF	TGTGCCAGCAGTTTAGCGACGGGGGGAGCCAAAAACATTCAGTACTTC
TRBD2	TRBV2	many	TRBJ2-1	CASLPSSGTPHEQFF	TGTGCCAGCCTGCCCTCTAGCGGAACGCCCCATGAGCAGTTCTTC
.	TRBV5-6	many	TRBJ1-2	CASSRGEFYGYTF	TGTGCCAGCAGCAGGGGAGAATTCTATGGCTACACCTTC
TRBD2	TRBV29-1	many	TRBJ2-5	CSVDGTSGRGETQYF	TGCAGCGTCGACGGGACTAGCGGGAGAGGGGAGACCCAGTACTTC
TRBD2	TRBV30	many	TRBJ2-1	CAWSVRLAGENEQFF	TGTGCCTGGAGTGTACGCCTAGCGGGAGAAAATGAGCAGTTCTTC
.	TRBV2	many	TRBJ2-7	CATGTTASYEQYF	TGTGCCACTGGTACGACGGCCTCCTACGAGCAGTACTTC
.	TRBV6-2/TRBV6-3	.	TRBJ1-2	CASQTPPNYGYTF	TGTGCCAGCCAGACACCCCCTAACTATGGCTACACCTTC
.	TRBV20-1	many	TRBJ1-4	CSATGRNNEKLFF	TGCAGTGCTACGGGGAGGAATAATGAAAAACTGTTTTTT
TRBD2	TRBV2	.	TRBJ2-1	CARTSGSSYNEQFF	TGTGCCAGGACTAGCGGTAGCTCCTACAATGAGCAGTTCTTC
.	TRBV28	few	TRBJ2-7	CASISHGGSEQYF	TGTGCCAGCATCTCCCACGGCGGGTCCGAGCAGTACTTC
.	TRBV10-3	.	TRBJ1-2	CAISDPPSGYTF	TGTGCCATCAGTGACCCTCCGTCGGGCTACACCTTC
.	TRBV9	.	TRBJ1-1	CAGSREENTEAFF	TGTGCCGGCTCCCGGGAGGAAAACACTGAAGCTTTCTTT
.	TRBV4-3	.	TRBJ2-3	CASGPTVGASDTQYF	TGCGCCAGCGGCCCTACCGTGGGGGCATCAGATACGCAGTATTTT
.	TRBV12-3/TRBV12-4	many	TRBJ1-3	CASKTAGNTIYF	TGTGCCAGCAAGACAGCTGGAAACACCATATATTTT
TRBD1	TRBV5-4	few	TRBJ2-1	CASSPTPGGNEQFF	TGTGCCAGCAGCCCCACCCCAGGGGGCAATGAGCAGTTCTTC
TRBD1	TRBV7-2	many	TRBJ2-5	CASSLAATGDQETQYF	TGTGCCAGCAGCTTAGCGGCGACAGGGGACCAAGAGACCCAGTACTTC
TRBD2	TRBV6-1	many	TRBJ2-5	CASSSGLAGRETQYF	TGTGCCAGCAGTTCCGGACTAGCGGGACGAGAGACCCAGTACTTC
.	TRBV7-9	many	TRBJ1-1	CASQGAEAFF	TGTGCCAGCCAAGGGGCTGAAGCTTTCTTT
TRBD2	TRBV12-3/TRBV12-4	many	TRBJ2-7	CASSIGTSGRRSHEQYF	TGTGCCAGCAGCATCGGGACTAGCGGGAGACGTAGCCACGAGCAGTACTTC
.	TRBV30	few	TRBJ2-7	CAWSATLNEQYF	TGTGCCTGGAGTGCGACATTGAACGAGCAGTACTTC
TRBD1	TRBV28	many	TRBJ2-7	CAATTGEPYEQYF	TGTGCCGCCACGACAGGGGAGCCCTACGAGCAGTACTTC
TRBD1	TRBV7-9	many	TRBJ2-7	CASSSDRGPYEQYF	TGTGCCAGCAGCTCGGACAGGGGGCCCTACGAGCAGTACTTC
.	TRBV5-6	.	TRBJ2-1	CASSLGSVPYNEQFF	TGTGCCAGCAGCTTGGGGTCAGTTCCTTACAATGAGCAGTTCTTC
.	TRBV11-2	many	TRBJ1-2	CASSHPGRGTAGYTF	TGTGCCAGCAGCCACCCGGGGAGGGGAACGGCTGGCTACACCTTC
TRBD1	TRBV28	many	TRBJ1-2	CASSRRTGFYGYTF	TGTGCCAGCAGTCGAAGGACAGGGTTTTATGGCTACACCTTC
TRBD1	TRBV7-9	.	TRBJ2-3	CASSQGDRGSADTQYF	TGTGCCAGCAGCCAAGGGGACAGGGGATCAGCAGATACGCAGTATTTT
TRBD2	TRBV6-1	.	TRBJ2-5	CASRTSGQETQYF	TGTGCCAGCAGGACTAGCGGGCAAGAGACCCAGTACTTC
TRBD1	TRBV6-1	many	TRBJ1-1	CASRGAGGFTEAFF	TGTGCCAGCAGGGGTGCAGGGGGATTTACTGAAGCTTTCTTT
TRBD2	TRBV11-2	.	TRBJ2-2	CASSLDWIDELAGGNTGELFF	TGTGCCAGCAGCTTAGATTGGATTGACGAACTAGCGGGAGGGAACACCGGGGAGCTGTTTTTT
TRBD1	TRBV20-1	.	TRBJ2-1	CSAVGTGLYNEQFF	TGCAGTGCTGTGGGGACAGGGCTATACAATGAGCAGTTCTTC
TRBD2	TRBV5-6	many	TRBJ2-3	CASSLPGLAGGISTDTQYF	TGTGCCAGCAGCTTACCGGGACTAGCGGGAGGGATAAGCACAGATACGCAGTATTTT
.	TRBV5-5	.	TRBJ2-7	CASSYLSRNSPVYEQYF	TGTGCCAGCAGCTACCTTTCTAGGAACAGCCCAGTCTACGAGCAGTACTTC